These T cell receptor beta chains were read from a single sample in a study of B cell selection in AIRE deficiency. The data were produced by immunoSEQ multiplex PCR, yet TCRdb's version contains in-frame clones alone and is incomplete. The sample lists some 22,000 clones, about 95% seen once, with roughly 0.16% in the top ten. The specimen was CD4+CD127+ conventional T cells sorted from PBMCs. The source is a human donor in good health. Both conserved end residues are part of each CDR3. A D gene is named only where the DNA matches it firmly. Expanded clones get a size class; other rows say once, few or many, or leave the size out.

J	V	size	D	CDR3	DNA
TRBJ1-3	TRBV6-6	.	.	CASSYGPGSSGNTIYF	TGTGCCAGCAGTTACGGTCCGGGAAGCTCTGGAAACACCATATATTTT
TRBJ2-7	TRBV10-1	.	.	CASLNPGEQYF	TGCGCCAGCCTCAACCCGGGAGAGCAGTACTTC
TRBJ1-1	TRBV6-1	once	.	CASSDPPYRDLYTEAFF	TGTGCCAGCAGTGACCCCCCTTACAGGGATCTTTACACTGAAGCTTTCTTT
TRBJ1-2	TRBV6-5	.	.	CASSYRESNYGYTF	TGTGCCAGCAGTTACAGGGAGTCGAACTATGGCTACACCTTC
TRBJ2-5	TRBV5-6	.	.	CASTPTPHMYQETQYF	TGTGCCAGCACTCCCACCCCGCATATGTACCAAGAGACCCAGTACTTC
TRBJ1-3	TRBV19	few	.	CASSNGIIGNTIYF	TGTGCCAGTAGTAACGGGATAATCGGAAACACCATATATTTT
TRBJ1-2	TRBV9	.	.	CASSVAIGSFYGYTF	TGTGCCAGCAGCGTAGCGATTGGATCCTTCTATGGCTACACCTTC
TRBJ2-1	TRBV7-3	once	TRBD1	CASGQGSHNEQFF	TGTGCCAGCGGACAGGGGAGCCACAATGAGCAGTTCTTC
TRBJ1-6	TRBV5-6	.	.	CASSLGRANSPLHF	TGTGCCAGCAGCTTGGGCAGGGCCAATTCACCCCTCCACTTT
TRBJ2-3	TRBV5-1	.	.	CASSQTAGTDTQYF	TGCGCCAGCAGCCAGACTGCGGGGACAGATACGCAGTATTTT
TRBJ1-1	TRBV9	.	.	CASSAAINTEAFF	TGTGCCAGCAGCGCGGCGATAAACACTGAAGCTTTCTTT
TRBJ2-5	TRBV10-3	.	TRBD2	CAIRGTSGGQETQYF	TGTGCCATCAGGGGGACTAGCGGGGGCCAAGAGACCCAGTACTTC
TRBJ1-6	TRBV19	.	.	CASSIATLNSPLHF	TGTGCCAGTAGTATCGCGACATTGAATTCACCCCTCCACTTT
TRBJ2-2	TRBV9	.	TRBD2	CASSSGTSGGPGTGELFF	TGTGCCAGCAGCTCGGGGACTAGCGGGGGCCCAGGCACCGGGGAGCTGTTTTTT
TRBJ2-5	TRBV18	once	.	CASSPILGTEETQYF	TGTGCCAGCTCACCAATATTGGGCACCGAAGAGACCCAGTACTTC
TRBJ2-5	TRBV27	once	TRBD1	CASRLRGRQETQYF	TGTGCCAGCAGACTCAGGGGGCGCCAAGAGACCCAGTACTTC
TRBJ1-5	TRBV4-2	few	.	CASSQVPGPSNQPQHF	TGTGCCAGCAGCCAAGTCCCAGGGCCGAGCAATCAGCCCCAGCATTTT
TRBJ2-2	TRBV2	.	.	CASSRQGWSGELFF	TGTGCCAGCAGCCGCCAGGGATGGTCCGGGGAGCTGTTTTTT
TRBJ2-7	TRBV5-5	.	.	CASSPAQDTTYYEQYF	TGTGCCAGCAGCCCCGCCCAGGATACCACATACTACGAGCAGTACTTC
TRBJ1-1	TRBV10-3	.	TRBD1	CAISDEDRLNTEAFF	TGTGCCATCAGCGATGAGGACAGGCTGAACACTGAAGCTTTCTTT
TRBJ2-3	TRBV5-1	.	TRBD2	CASSPGGTSGAPGTQYF	TGCGCCAGCAGCCCGGGGGGGACTAGCGGGGCTCCAGGTACGCAGTATTTT
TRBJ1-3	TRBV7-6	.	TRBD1	CASSQGQGIYF	TGTGCCAGCAGCCAAGGACAGGGGATATATTTT
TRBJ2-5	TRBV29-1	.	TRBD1	CSPQISGTGSKETQYF	TGCAGCCCACAGATATCCGGGACAGGCTCGAAAGAGACCCAGTACTTC
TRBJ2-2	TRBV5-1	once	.	CASSPPRQRGTGELFF	TGCGCCAGCAGCCCGCCGCGTCAAAGAGGCACCGGGGAGCTGTTTTTT
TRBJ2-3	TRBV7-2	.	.	CASSLGLAGTDTQYF	TGTGCCAGCAGCTTAGGTCTAGCAGGCACAGATACGCAGTATTTT
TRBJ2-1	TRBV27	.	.	CASSPNDAYGFSNEQFF	TGTGCCAGCAGTCCAAACGACGCCTATGGATTCTCCAATGAGCAGTTCTTC
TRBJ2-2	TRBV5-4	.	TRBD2	CASTPSGGDTGELFF	TGTGCCAGCACTCCTAGCGGGGGGGACACCGGGGAGCTGTTTTTT
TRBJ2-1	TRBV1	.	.	CTSSQGDGTASSYNEQFF	TGCACCAGCAGCCAAGGGGACGGGACCGCGAGCTCCTACAATGAGCAGTTCTTC
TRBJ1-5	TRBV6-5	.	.	CASSYSGFSNQPQHF	TGTGCCAGCAGTTACTCAGGGTTTAGCAATCAGCCCCAGCATTTT
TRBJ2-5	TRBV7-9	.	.	CASSSGQTFQETQYF	TGTGCCAGCAGCTCCGGGCAGACTTTTCAAGAGACCCAGTACTTC
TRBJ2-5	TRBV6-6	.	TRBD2	CASSYGLAAPKETQYF	TGTGCCAGCAGTTATGGACTAGCGGCGCCCAAAGAGACCCAGTACTTC
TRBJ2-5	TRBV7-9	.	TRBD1	CASSLWDRDETQYF	TGTGCCAGCAGCCTCTGGGACAGGGACGAGACCCAGTACTTC
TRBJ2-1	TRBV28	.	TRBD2	CASSRGGGSYNEQFF	TGTGCCAGCAGCCGCGGGGGGGGCTCCTACAATGAGCAGTTCTTC
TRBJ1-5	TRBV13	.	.	CASSLGVGAEPQHF	TGTGCCAGCAGCTTAGGGGTGGGTGCGGAGCCCCAGCATTTT